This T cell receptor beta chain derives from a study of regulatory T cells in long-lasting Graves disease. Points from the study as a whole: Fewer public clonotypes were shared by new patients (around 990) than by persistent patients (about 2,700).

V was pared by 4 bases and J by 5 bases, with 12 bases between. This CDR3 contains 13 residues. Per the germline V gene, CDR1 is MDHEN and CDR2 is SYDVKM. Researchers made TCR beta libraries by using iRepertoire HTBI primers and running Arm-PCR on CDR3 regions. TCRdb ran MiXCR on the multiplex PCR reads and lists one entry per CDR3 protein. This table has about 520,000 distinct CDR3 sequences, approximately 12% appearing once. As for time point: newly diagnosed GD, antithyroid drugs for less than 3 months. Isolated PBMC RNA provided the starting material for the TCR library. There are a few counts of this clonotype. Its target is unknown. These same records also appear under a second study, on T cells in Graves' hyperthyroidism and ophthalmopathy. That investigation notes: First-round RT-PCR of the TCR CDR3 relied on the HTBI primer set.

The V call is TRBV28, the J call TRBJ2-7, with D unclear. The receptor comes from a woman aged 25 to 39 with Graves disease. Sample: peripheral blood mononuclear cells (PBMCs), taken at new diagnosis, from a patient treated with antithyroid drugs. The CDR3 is CASSSPGPNEQYF. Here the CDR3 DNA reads TGTGCCAGCAGTTCCCCGGGCCCGAACGAGCAGTACTTC.